This TCR beta chain was identified in a study of cytomegalovirus exposure and HLA in healthy donors. Points from the study as a whole: Accurate HLA-A and HLA-B prediction from TCR beta sequences was reported for most subjects. Upon later analysis, HLA-associated TCR beta chains proved more clonally expanded than other, equally common chains. Cytomegalovirus association was assigned to around 150 TCR beta chains.

Comment on this clone: What it binds is unknown.

Healthy people donating bone marrow made up the donors. The PCR ran on 60 Vbeta and 13 Jbeta primers. Method: immunoSEQ multiplex PCR; TCRdb's copy keeps in-frame clones and lacks some. The sample yields 160,000 or so clones, over 70% seen once. This sequence was found in a woman between 18 and 29 years old in good health and CMV-seronegative. Input material: PBMCs.

The CDR3 reads CASTDSGGTYNEQFF. CDR3 in DNA: TGTGCCAGCACCGACAGCGGGGGTACCTACAATGAGCAGTTCTTC. This sequence joins TRBV28 and TRBJ2-1; 8 nucleotides line up with TRBD2. Trimming cost V 7 bases and J 2 bases; bases outside gene matches: 7. The CDR3 runs 15 residues. Germline values: CDR1 MDHEN, CDR2 SYDVKM.